One T cell receptor (beta chain) is described in this entry. The data are from a study of spatial heterogeneity in lung cancer. Time point defined: sample taken at primary tumor resection. Unsorted whole RNA samples from tumor, nontumor lung or frozen PBMC were sequenced. One entry per CDR3 protein, called by TCRdb with MiXCR from the 5' RACE reads. The sample consists of about 92,000 distinct CDR3 sequences, 10% to 15% of them appearing once. CDR1 SGHAT and CDR2 FQNNGV come from the germline V gene. Trimming removed 5 bases from V and 2 bases from J; junction bases left unmatched: 12. This CDR3 has 18 amino acids.

The sequencing here drew on PBMCs, taken at surgery. The genes are TRBV11-2 and TRBJ1-4; TRBD1 matches 9 bases. The TCR originated in a male donor with early-stage non-small cell lung cancer. Here the CDR3 reads CASSTHRNRGPTNEKLFF. CDR3 nucleotide sequence: TGTGCCAGCAGCACCCACAGGAACAGGGGGCCCACTAATGAAAAACTGTTTTTT.